This T cell receptor beta chain was identified in a study of shared clonotypes between healthy human individuals. Germline CDR1 SGDLS, CDR2 YYNGEE. V lost 5 bases to trimming and J lost 5 bases, with 20 bases between them. CDR3 length: 15 amino acids. TCRdb keeps only in-frame clones here, not all; method: immunoSEQ multiplex PCR. The sample gives 600,000 to 800,000 clones, approximately 72% of which show up once; approximately 1.8% is in the top ten. The sequence was collected from a woman in her 30s in good health. The rearrangement uses TRBV9 and TRBJ2-7; no clear D. Sequenced sample: memory CD4+ T cells sorted from blood. Subset defined: CD45RA-negative fraction. CDR3 DNA sequence: TGTGCCAGCAGTGTTACCCCCGAGCTTTTCGACGAGCAGTACTTC. It codes for CASSVTPELFDEQYF.